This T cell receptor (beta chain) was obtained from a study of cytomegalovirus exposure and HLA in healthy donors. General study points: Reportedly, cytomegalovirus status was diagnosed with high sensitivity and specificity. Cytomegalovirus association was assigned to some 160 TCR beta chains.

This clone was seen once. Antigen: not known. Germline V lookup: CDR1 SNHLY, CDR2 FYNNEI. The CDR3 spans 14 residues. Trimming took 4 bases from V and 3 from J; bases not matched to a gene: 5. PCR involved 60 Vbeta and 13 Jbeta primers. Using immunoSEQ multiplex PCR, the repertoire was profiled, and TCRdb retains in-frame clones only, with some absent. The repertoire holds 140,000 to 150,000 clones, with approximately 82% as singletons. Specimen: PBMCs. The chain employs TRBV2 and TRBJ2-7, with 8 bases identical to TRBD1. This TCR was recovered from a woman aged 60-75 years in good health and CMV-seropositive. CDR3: CASSGGQGSYEQYF. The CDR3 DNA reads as TGTGCCAGCAGTGGTGGACAGGGAAGCTACGAGCAGTACTTC. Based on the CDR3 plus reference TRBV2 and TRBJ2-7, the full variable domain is EPEVTQTPSHQVTQMGQEVILRCVPISNHLYFYWYRQILGQKVEFLVSFYNNEISEKSEIFDDQFSVERPDGSNFTLKIRSTKLEDSAMYFCASSGGQGSYEQYFGPGTRLTVT.